Listed below are T cell receptor beta chains from one sample, sequenced in a study of T-cell memory formation after mild COVID-19. TCRdb redid the calling of the 5' RACE reads with MiXCR, one entry per CDR3 protein. The sample records 300,000 or so distinct CDR3 sequences, more than 15% being singletons. The specimen was PBMCs or a T cell subset sorted from them (not recorded which). Receptors originate from a man aged 18 to 30 who had mild COVID-19 (a few samples of this study predate the infection). Cell type and time point are not known. Each CDR3 is given with its conserved first and last residue. The order of the fields is clone size, D gene, V gene, J gene, CDR3 DNA, CDR3 protein. A D gene is named only where the DNA matches it firmly. Only some rows state a clone size, as once, few, many or a class for expanded clones.

>-|-|TRBV7-9|TRBJ2-2
TGTGCCAGCAGCTTAGGCCCCATGGGAACCGGGGAGCTGTTTTTT
CASSLGPMGTGELFF
>few|TRBD1|TRBV5-5|TRBJ1-5
TGTGCCAGCAGCTTTTTTCCTGGGACAGGGGGCGAGAGCAATCAGCCCCAGCATTTT
CASSFFPGTGGESNQPQHF
>-|-|TRBV7-2|TRBJ1-5
TGTGCCAGCAGCTTAGTAGCGGGAGCCAATCAGCCCCAGCATTTT
CASSLVAGANQPQHF
>-|TRBD2|TRBV19|TRBJ2-3
TGTGCCAGTAGTACGATAAGCCTCGGGGGGACGCAGTATTTT
CASSTISLGGTQYF
>-|-|TRBV5-1|TRBJ2-1
TGCGCCAGCAGCTTGACGATTGGGGAACACAATGAGCAGTTCTTC
CASSLTIGEHNEQFF
>few|-|TRBV6-2/TRBV6-3|TRBJ1-1
TGTGCCAGCAGTTACTCCCGTACTCGGGGCGAGTTCAATGAAGCTTTCTTT
CASSYSRTRGEFNEAFF
>-|-|TRBV24-1|TRBJ2-2
TGTGCCACCAGTGATCATACGGGGGACACCGGGGAGCTGTTTTTT
CATSDHTGDTGELFF
>-|-|TRBV4-1|TRBJ1-1
TGCGCCAGCAGCTATACAGGGAGTTTAAGGACCACTGAAGCTTTCTTT
CASSYTGSLRTTEAFF
>-|-|TRBV5-1|TRBJ2-5
TGCGCCAGCAGCTCGGAGGGGAAAGAGACCCAGTACTTC
CASSSEGKETQYF
>-|-|TRBV5-1|TRBJ1-1
TGCGCCAGCAGCCCCAGACCCGACGAAGGCACTGAAGCTTTCTTT
CASSPRPDEGTEAFF
>many|-|TRBV7-3|TRBJ1-1
TGTGCCAGCAGCTTCACACGGAACACTGAAGCTTTCTTT
CASSFTRNTEAFF
>-|-|TRBV27|TRBJ1-2
TGTGCCAGCAGTTCCCTAGGGCAGGGGTCCATATATGGCTACACCTTC
CASSSLGQGSIYGYTF
>-|-|TRBV12-3/TRBV12-4|TRBJ1-5
TGTGCCAGCAGTTTACAGAGTCAGCCCCAGCATTTT
CASSLQSQPQHF
>many|-|TRBV5-1|TRBJ2-7
TGCGCCAGCAGCTTGGGAGGAGGGATGGACGAGCAGTACTTC
CASSLGGGMDEQYF
>-|-|TRBV7-9|TRBJ1-6
TGTGCCAGCAGCTGGATAGAGGTGGTTCCCCTCCACTTT
CASSWIEVVPLHF
>many|-|TRBV4-3|TRBJ2-4
TGCGCCAGCAGCCAAGATCGTAACAGGCAGTACTTC
CASSQDRNRQYF
>few|TRBD1|TRBV11-2|TRBJ2-3
TGTGCCAGCAGCAACCGGGACAGGGGAAATACGCAGTATTTT
CASSNRDRGNTQYF
>few|TRBD1|TRBV6-6|TRBJ1-6
TGTGCCAGCAGTGACAGGGGTGGATCACCCCTCCACTTT
CASSDRGGSPLHF
>-|-|TRBV27|TRBJ2-1
TGTGCCAGCCGGCAGGAGAACAATGAGCAGTTCTTC
CASRQENNEQFF
>-|-|TRBV4-1|TRBJ2-3
TGCGCCAGCAGCCAAGAGGACTTTCGGGACCCTAGCACAGATACGCAGTATTTT
CASSQEDFRDPSTDTQYF
>-|TRBD2|TRBV3-1|TRBJ2-5
TGTGCCAGCAGCCAAAGCCTAGCGGCAGAGACCCAGTACTTC
CASSQSLAAETQYF
>many|-|TRBV10-3|TRBJ1-5
TGTGCCATCAGTGAGTCGAAATCGGCAGGCCCGAATCAGCCCCAGCATTTT
CAISESKSAGPNQPQHF
>few|-|TRBV7-9|TRBJ2-3
TGTGCCAGCAGCTTTTACAAGGACGGGATAGATACGCAGTATTTT
CASSFYKDGIDTQYF
>-|-|TRBV24-1|TRBJ1-1
TGTGCCACCAGTGATTCCGGACGTACGAACACTGAAGCTTTCTTT
CATSDSGRTNTEAFF
>-|-|TRBV6-6|TRBJ2-5
TGTGCCAGCAGTTGGGGTCTCGCCATTGAGACCCAGTACTTC
CASSWGLAIETQYF
>many|-|TRBV4-2|TRBJ2-2
TGTGCCAGCAGCCAAGAAGGAGTAGAGAGCAGACCGAACACCGGGGAGCTGTTTTTT
CASSQEGVESRPNTGELFF